Listed here are 12 T cell receptor beta chains from one sample, sequenced in a study of cytomegalovirus exposure and HLA in healthy donors. The PCR made use of 60 Vbeta and 13 Jbeta primers. Data came from immunoSEQ multiplex PCR; TCRdb stores just in-frame clones and leaves some out. Of about 160,000 clones detected, roughly 88% appear once; the ten largest clones hold 5% to 7%. Sequenced input: PBMCs. These receptor sequences come from a man aged 45-65 years in good health and CMV-seropositive.

The chain carries TRBV29-1 and TRBJ1-1; D not resolved. The length of the CDR3 is 13 residues. V lost 5 bases and J lost 2, with 12 bases in between. Germline V gives CDR1 SQVTM, CDR2 ANQGSEA. CDR3 residues: CSVPRGFNTEAFF. CDR3 in DNA: TGCAGCGTTCCGAGAGGGTTCAACACTGAAGCTTTCTTT.

The CDR3 sequence: CAWSVAWNTIYF. The CDR3 DNA is TGTGCCTGGAGTGTGGCCTGGAACACCATATATTTT. V usage is TRBV30 and J usage is TRBJ1-3, with unresolved D. Germline values: CDR1 GTSNPN, CDR2 SVGIG (reference sequence). Between the trimmed V and J ends, which lost 0 bases and 7 bases, there was a span of 7 bases. The CDR3 has 12 amino acids.

The count of this clone is one. The gene calls are TRBV5-1 and TRBJ2-2, with TRBD1 matching 7 bases. Germline lookup yields CDR1 SGHRS and CDR2 YFSETQ. The CDR3 sequence is 15 residues long. Trimming at V came to 1 base and at J to 4 bases, leaving 4 bases not matched to a gene. The CDR3 sequence is CASSLLTGSTGELFF. Written as DNA, the CDR3 is TGCGCCAGCAGCTTGCTGACAGGGAGCACCGGGGAGCTGTTTTTT.

This chain joins TRBV6-6 and TRBJ2-1; TRBD2 matches 7 bases. The CDR3 length is 16 residues. The germline V gene has CDR1 MNHNY and CDR2 SVGAGI (reference sequence). V lost 7 bases to trimming and J lost 5 bases; unmatched junction nucleotides: 14. The CDR3 DNA follows: TGTGCCAGCACGCGGTCCGGGGGGAGTGCCAACAATGAGCAGTTCTTC. It encodes CASTRSGGSANNEQFF.

This rearrangement joins TRBV19 to TRBJ2-2; perhaps TRBD2 as D (5 bases). Germline assignment: CDR1 LNHDA and CDR2 SQIVND (reference sequence). This CDR3 is 15 amino acids long. Trimming stripped 1 base from V and 4 bases from J, with 10 bases between. The CDR3 loop reads CASSIAGSGTGELFF. CDR3 coding DNA: TGTGCCAGTAGTATAGCGGGGAGCGGCACCGGGGAGCTGTTTTTT. Variable domain in full (rest from reference TRBV19 and TRBJ2-2): DGGITQSPKYLFRKEGQNVTLSCEQNLNHDAMYWYRQDPGQGLRLIYYSQIVNDFQKGDIAEGYSVSREKKESFPLTVTSAQKNPTAFYLCASSIAGSGTGELFFGEGSRLTVL.

The chain recombines TRBV30 with TRBJ2-4; possible D gene TRBD1, 6 bases. Germline-derived CDR1 and CDR2 are GTSNPN and SVGIG (reference sequence). V gave up 2 bases and J gave up 6 bases, with 20 bases separating them. The CDR3 has 16 residues. The DNA for the CDR3 is TGTGCCTGGAGTACTCGTGGGGGCCCCGCGGGAAACATTCAGTACTTC. As protein: CAWSTRGGPAGNIQYF.

The genes are TRBV2 and TRBJ2-7, with 7 bases that match TRBD1. Looked up from germline, CDR1 is SNHLY and CDR2 is FYNNEI. Trimming at V came to 4 bases and at J to 6 bases, leaving 9 bases not matched to a gene. The CDR3 is 14 amino acids. CDR3 residues: CASSAQGLGGEQYF. The CDR3 coding sequence is TGTGCCAGCAGTGCACAGGGGTTGGGTGGCGAGCAGTACTTC. Using reference TRBV2 and TRBJ2-7 for the parts outside the CDR3, the full variable domain is EPEVTQTPSHQVTQMGQEVILRCVPISNHLYFYWYRQILGQKVEFLVSFYNNEISEKSEIFDDQFSVERPDGSNFTLKIRSTKLEDSAMYFCASSAQGLGGEQYFGPGTRLTVT.

The gene calls are TRBV7-8 and TRBJ2-5; tentative D call: TRBD2 (6 bases). The germline V and J ends were trimmed by 5 bases and 5 bases, with 15 bases remaining between them. The V gene's germline CDR1 is SGHVS and CDR2 FQNEAQ. This CDR3 is 14 amino acids long. CDR3 in amino acids: CASSRGILFETQYF. The CDR3 DNA reads as TGTGCCAGCAGCCGCGGGATCCTGTTTGAGACCCAGTACTTC.

This chain links TRBV30 with TRBJ1-4; no clear D. Trimming pared 5 bases from V and 8 bases from J, leaving 15 bases between. The CDR3 length is 13 residues. The germline CDR1 and CDR2 sequences are GTSNPN and SVGIG (reference sequence). CDR3 coding DNA: TGTGCCTGGGACTCCGGCGGGGTCGAAAAACTGTTTTTT. This encodes CAWDSGGVEKLFF.

The V call is TRBV7-3, the J call TRBJ2-3; 9 nucleotides match TRBD2. Germline V CDR1 and CDR2: SGHTA, FQGTGA. The CDR3 consists of 18 residues. Trimming cost V 5 bases and J 1 base; bases outside gene matches: 13. Here the CDR3 reads CASSPRLGAGGGTDTQYF. Written as DNA, the CDR3 is TGTGCCAGCAGCCCCCGCCTAGGAGCGGGGGGTGGCACAGATACGCAGTATTTT.

This clone was recorded a few times. The genes are TRBV21-1 and TRBJ2-6; TRBD2, the D gene given by the table, was not confirmed from the DNA. TRBV21-1 is tagged as a pseudogene. CDR3 length: 16 amino acids. This chain's CDR3 is CASSKGGSSGANVLTF. The CDR3 DNA follows: TGTGCCAGCAGCAAAGGAGGGAGCTCTGGGGCCAACGTCCTGACTTTC.

V gene TRBV7-3 combines with J gene TRBJ2-5; 8 nucleotides agree with TRBD1. Per germline, CDR1 SGHTA and CDR2 FQGTGA. Germline trimming cut 3 bases from V and 5 bases from J; bases unmatched to any gene: 2. The CDR3 spans 13 residues. In DNA form, the CDR3 reads TGTGCCAGCAGCTTCGACAGGGGTGAGACCCAGTACTTC. Its translation is CASSFDRGETQYF.